This T cell receptor (beta chain) was recovered during a study of T cells in Graves' hyperthyroidism and ophthalmopathy. Criteria for exclusion of patients were uncontrolled infection, other autoimmune disease, pregnancy or lactation. A remark on this clonotype: What it recognizes is unknown.

This CDR3 has 15 amino acids. Trimming pared 2 bases from V and 2 bases from J, leaving 16 bases between. CDR1 and CDR2 from the germline V gene are DFQATT and SNEGSKA (reference sequence). Study observations and caveats: Most thyroid clonotypes that were expanded above 0.001 also turned up in blood. Onset of ophthalmopathy came a median roughly 6 months after the model predicted it.

TCR beta CDR3 sequences were amplified from RNA transcripts. The study used the HTBI primer set for a first-round RT-PCR of the TCR CDR3. TCRdb itself ran the multiplex PCR reads through MiXCR, one entry per CDR3 protein. Of fewer than 400,000 distinct CDR3 sequences listed, roughly 25% are singletons. The chain uses TRBV20-1 and TRBJ2-7; D is uncertain. This receptor was identified in a man over 45 with Graves' hyperthyroidism. Specimen: blood. The DNA of the CDR3 is TGCAGTGCTAGACTTACCGGGCCGAAAACCTACGAGCAGTACTTC. This encodes CSARLTGPKTYEQYF.